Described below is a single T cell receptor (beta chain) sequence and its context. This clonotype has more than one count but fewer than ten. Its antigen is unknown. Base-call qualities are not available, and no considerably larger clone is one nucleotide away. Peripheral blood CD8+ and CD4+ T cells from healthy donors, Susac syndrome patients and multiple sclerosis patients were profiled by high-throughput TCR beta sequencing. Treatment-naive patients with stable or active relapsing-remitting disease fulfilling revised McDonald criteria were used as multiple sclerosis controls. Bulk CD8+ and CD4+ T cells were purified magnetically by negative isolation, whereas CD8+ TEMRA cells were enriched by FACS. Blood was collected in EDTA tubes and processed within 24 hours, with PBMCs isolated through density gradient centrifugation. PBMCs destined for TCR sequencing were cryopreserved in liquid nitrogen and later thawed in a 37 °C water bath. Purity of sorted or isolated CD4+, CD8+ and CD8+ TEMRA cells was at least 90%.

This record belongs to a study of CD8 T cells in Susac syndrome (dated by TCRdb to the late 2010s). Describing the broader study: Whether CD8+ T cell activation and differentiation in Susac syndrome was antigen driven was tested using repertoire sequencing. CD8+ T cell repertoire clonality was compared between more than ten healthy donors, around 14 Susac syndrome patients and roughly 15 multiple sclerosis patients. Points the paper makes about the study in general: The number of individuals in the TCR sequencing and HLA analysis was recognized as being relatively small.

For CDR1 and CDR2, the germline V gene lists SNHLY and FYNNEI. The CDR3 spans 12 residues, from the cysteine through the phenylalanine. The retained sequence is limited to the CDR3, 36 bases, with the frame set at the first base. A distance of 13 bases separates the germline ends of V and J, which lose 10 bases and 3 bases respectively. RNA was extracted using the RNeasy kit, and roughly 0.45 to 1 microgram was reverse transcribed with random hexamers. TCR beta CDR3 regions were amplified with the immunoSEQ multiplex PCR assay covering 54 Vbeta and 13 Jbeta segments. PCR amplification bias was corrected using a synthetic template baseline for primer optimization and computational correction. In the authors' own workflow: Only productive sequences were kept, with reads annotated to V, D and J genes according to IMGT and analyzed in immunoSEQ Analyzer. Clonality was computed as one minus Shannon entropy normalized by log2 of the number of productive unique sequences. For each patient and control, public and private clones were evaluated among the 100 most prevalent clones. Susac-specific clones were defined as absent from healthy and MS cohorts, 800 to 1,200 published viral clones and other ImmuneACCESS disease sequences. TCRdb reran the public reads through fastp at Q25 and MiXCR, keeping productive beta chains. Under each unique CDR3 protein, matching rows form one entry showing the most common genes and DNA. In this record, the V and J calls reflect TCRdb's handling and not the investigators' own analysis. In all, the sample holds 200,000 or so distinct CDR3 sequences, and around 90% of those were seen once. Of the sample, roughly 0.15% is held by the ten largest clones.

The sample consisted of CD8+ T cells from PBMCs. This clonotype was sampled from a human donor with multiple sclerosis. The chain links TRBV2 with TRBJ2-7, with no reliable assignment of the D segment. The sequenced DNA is TGTGCCACCCTAGACATCCTCTACGAGCAGTACTTC. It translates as CATLDILYEQYF.